Following are 28 T cell receptor beta chains from one sample sequenced in a study of blood T cell repertoires in COVID-19. TCRdb's table, derived via immunoSEQ multiplex PCR, lists solely in-frame clones and lacks some. The table lists 200,000 to 250,000 clones, 70% to 85% of them singletons. The sample was PBMCs or T cells enriched from blood (not recorded which). The receptor source for this set is a woman in her sixties who had recovered from COVID-19.

This clone was detected only once. V is TRBV9 and J is TRBJ2-2, with 7 bases lining up with TRBD1. The CDR3 contains 16 residues. From germline, CDR1 is SGDLS and CDR2 YYNGEE. J was trimmed by 1 base and V by 3 bases; bases with no gene match: 6. CDR3 sequence reads: CASSAGDRRNTGELFF. For the CDR3, the DNA is TGTGCCAGCAGCGCCGGGGACAGAAGGAACACCGGGGAGCTGTTTTTT.

This clone was found a few times. The CDR3 bases are TGTGCCAGCAGCGTTTGGGACAGGGCGACTAATGAAAAACTGTTTTTT. Its translation is CASSVWDRATNEKLFF. This rearrangement joins TRBV9 to TRBJ1-4; 9 positions match TRBD1. With 2 bases clipped from V and 2 bases from J, the junction kept 4 bases outside the gene matches. Germline CDR1 SGDLS, CDR2 YYNGEE. This CDR3 region has 16 residues.

The CDR3 reads CASSFGRGSTYEQYF. The CDR3 coding sequence is TGTGCCAGCAGCTTCGGCAGGGGTTCAACCTACGAGCAGTACTTC. The chain has TRBV7-3 and TRBJ2-7; D might be TRBD1 (6 bases). Germline-derived CDR1 and CDR2 are SGHTA and FQGTGA. V dropped 3 bases and J dropped 2 bases, with 14 bases sitting between them. The CDR3 spans 15 residues.

The chain combines TRBV29-1 with TRBJ1-6; no firm D call. This CDR3 spans 12 amino acids. V lost 6 bases, J lost 7 bases, and 10 bases lay in between. The germline CDR1 and CDR2 sequences are SQVTM and ANQGSEA. The chain's CDR3 is CSVSLPNSPLHF. CDR3 sequence (DNA): TGCAGCGTCTCCCTTCCGAATTCACCCCTCCACTTT.

V gene TRBV11-2 combines with J gene TRBJ2-1, with a weak D call TRBD1 (7 bases). The germline CDR1 and CDR2 sequences are SGHAT and FQNNGV. Trimming removed 1 base at V and 9 bases at J, with 13 bases between. The CDR3 totals 14 residues. The CDR3 nucleotides read TGTGCCAGCAGCTTAGGGGTCAGGGGGGTTGAGCAGTTCTTC. Its translation is CASSLGVRGVEQFF.

The DNA for the CDR3 is TGTGCCAGCAGCTTCATTAGCGACGGGGAGCTGTTTTTT. Translating it yields CASSFISDGELFF. The chain has TRBV11-3 and TRBJ2-2, with a tentative D call TRBD2 (5 bases). Per the germline V gene, CDR1 is SGHNT and CDR2 is YENEEA. This CDR3 spans 13 amino acids. V lost 3 bases and J 7 bases, leaving 9 bases between the germline ends.

J is TRBJ2-4 and V is TRBV5-1, with D possibly being TRBD2 (6 bases). CDR1 SGHRS and CDR2 YFSETQ come from the germline V gene. This CDR3 has 18 residues. Trimming took 0 bases from V and 2 from J, leaving 18 bases between them. The DNA of the CDR3 is TGCGCCAGCAGCTTGGGACCGTTTTTGCGGGATCCCAAAAACATTCAGTACTTC. Encoded protein: CASSLGPFLRDPKNIQYF.

This clone was detected once. The chain is built from TRBV19 and TRBJ1-1; D is unresolved. Per the germline V gene, CDR1 is LNHDA and CDR2 is SQIVND (reference sequence). V was shortened by 3 bases and J by 1 base, with 12 bases between the two germline ends. The CDR3 is made up of 15 amino acids. CDR3 region: CASSIGFLGNTEAFF. The CDR3 DNA is TGTGCCAGTAGTATCGGGTTCCTCGGGAACACTGAAGCTTTCTTT.

CDR3 sequence: CASSFNRELAKNIQYF. The CDR3, as DNA: TGCGCCAGCAGCTTCAACAGGGAGCTAGCCAAAAACATTCAGTACTTC. The chain has TRBV5-1 and TRBJ2-4, with TRBD1 as a possible D gene (6 bases). Per germline, CDR1 SGHRS and CDR2 YFSETQ. V gave up 2 bases and J gave up 0 bases, with 12 bases separating them. The CDR3 consists of 16 residues.

V and J are TRBV5-8 and TRBJ1-6; D is uncertain. CDR1 is SGHTS and CDR2 is YDEGEE in the germline V gene. The V gene lost 0 bases and the J gene lost 7 bases, with 8 bases spanning the gap. This CDR3 has 14 amino acids. The CDR3 region is CASSLGTGNSPLHF. For the CDR3, the DNA is TGTGCCAGCAGCTTGGGCACGGGGAATTCACCCCTCCACTTT. The whole variable domain, filled in from reference TRBV5-8 and TRBJ1-6, reads EAGVTQSPTHLIKTRGQQATLRCSPISGHTSVYWYQQALGLGLQFLLWYDEGEERNRGNFPPRFSGRQFPNYSSELNVNALELEDSALYLCASSLGTGNSPLHFGNGTRLTVT.

The chain uses TRBV11-2 and TRBJ1-2; 9 bases are a match to TRBD1. V lost 1 base and J lost 7; bases outside the gene matches: 1. Germline CDR1 is SGHAT and CDR2 is FQNNGV. The CDR3 totals 13 residues. The CDR3 DNA sequence: TGTGCCAGCAGCTTAGGGACAGGGGTTGGCTACACCTTC. Protein product: CASSLGTGVGYTF.

This chain joins TRBV5-6 and TRBJ2-1; D is undetermined. Looked up from germline, CDR1 is SGHDT and CDR2 is YYEEEE. There are 13 residues in the CDR3. The V end was cut by 0 bases, the J end by 7 bases, with 8 bases between. In DNA form, the CDR3 reads TGTGCCAGCAGCTTGGAAGCGCGAAATGAGCAGTTCTTC. It yields the protein CASSLEARNEQFF.

This chain connects TRBV6-2 or TRBV6-3 to TRBJ1-2; D remains unclear. The CDR3 has 14 amino acids. Per the germline V gene, CDR1 is MNHEY and CDR2 is SVGEGT. The V and J ends lost 0 bases and 4 bases respectively, with 9 bases between them. This CDR3 reads CASSYSPEFYGYTF. In DNA form, the CDR3 reads TGTGCCAGCAGTTACTCCCCGGAGTTCTATGGCTACACCTTC.

V is TRBV18 and J is TRBJ2-1; 8 positions match TRBD2. This CDR3 region has 16 residues. V trimming: 10 bases; J trimming: 0 bases; junction bases outside the gene matches: 11. The germline V gene has CDR1 KGHSH and CDR2 LQKENI. CDR3 protein: CATTKEAGGSYNEQFF. The CDR3 DNA sequence: TGTGCCACCACAAAGGAGGCGGGAGGCTCCTACAATGAGCAGTTCTTC.

Only one count was recorded for this clone. The chain carries TRBV7-2 and TRBJ2-1, with 8 bases identical to TRBD1. This CDR3 comprises 16 residues. Trimming cost V 0 bases and J 3 bases; bases outside gene matches: 4. CDR1 SGHTA and CDR2 FQGNSA come from the germline V gene. The CDR3 region is CASSLAAGTGYNEQFF. Here the CDR3 DNA reads TGTGCCAGCAGCTTAGCCGCCGGGACAGGCTACAATGAGCAGTTCTTC.

This clone has a single count. V gene TRBV5-6 combines with J gene TRBJ1-5, with 12 positions matching TRBD1. The CDR3 contains 16 residues. Germline lookup yields CDR1 SGHDT and CDR2 YYEEEE. The ends lost 3 bases at V and 3 bases at J; junction bases unmatched: 4. In nucleotides, the CDR3 is TGTGCCAGCAGCTCGGGGACAGGGGGCTTCAATCAGCCCCAGCATTTT. This translates into CASSSGTGGFNQPQHF.

V and J are TRBV5-8 and TRBJ2-2; TRBD1 matches at 7 bases. The V and J ends lost 4 bases and 3 bases, in that order; junction bases with no gene match: 9. CDR1 is SGHTS and CDR2 is YDEGEE in the germline V gene. The CDR3 contains 16 residues. CDR3 region: CASSPDRVQDTGELFF. CDR3 bases: TGTGCCAGCAGCCCCGACAGGGTACAGGACACCGGGGAGCTGTTTTTT.

The V gene is TRBV5-1, the J gene TRBJ1-1; D is undetermined. The V end lost 0 bases, the J end lost 6 bases, and 9 bases lay between the germline ends. The CDR3 is 13 residues long. The germline V gene encodes CDR1 SGHRS and CDR2 YFSETQ. The CDR3 nucleotides read TGCGCCAGCAGCTTGGCCGCGCAGGCTGAAGCTTTCTTT. The encoded protein is CASSLAAQAEAFF.

This sequence joins TRBV24-1 and TRBJ1-1; D might be TRBD1 (5 bases). The V end lost 6 bases, the J end lost 5 bases, and 12 bases lay between the germline ends. CDR1 is KGHDR and CDR2 is SFDVKD in the germline V gene. The CDR3 is 13 residues long. The CDR3 coding sequence is TGTGCCACCAGTCCCCGGGGGGGGACTGAAGCTTTCTTT. This codes for CATSPRGGTEAFF.

This CDR3 is CASSQGRSSRSEQFF. The CDR3 DNA sequence: TGTGCCAGCAGCCAAGGACGGTCTTCTAGGAGTGAGCAGTTCTTC. The chain has TRBV3-1 (or the pseudogene TRBV3-2) and TRBJ2-1; the D is unclear. Trimming shortened V by 1 base and J by 9 bases, and 16 bases separated the two germline ends. Germline values: CDR1 LGHDT, CDR2 YNNKEL (reference sequence). The CDR3 sequence is 15 residues long.

This rearrangement joins TRBV2 to TRBJ2-7; 7 bases line up with TRBD1. Germline V gives CDR1 SNHLY, CDR2 FYNNEI. Losses at the gene ends were 7 bases for V and 2 bases for J; bases not matched to a gene: 8. The CDR3 is 14 amino acids. The CDR3 sequence is CASTKGAGTYEQYF. The CDR3 DNA reads as TGTGCCAGCACCAAGGGGGCAGGGACCTACGAGCAGTACTTC. Variable domain in full (rest from reference TRBV2 and TRBJ2-7): EPEVTQTPSHQVTQMGQEVILRCVPISNHLYFYWYRQILGQKVEFLVSFYNNEISEKSEIFDDQFSVERPDGSNFTLKIRSTKLEDSAMYFCASTKGAGTYEQYFGPGTRLTVT.

This sequence joins TRBV7-2 and TRBJ1-4; unclear D gene. CDR3 length equals 12 residues. Germline V gene sequence: CDR1 SGHTA, CDR2 FQGNSA. V lost 4 bases and J 7 bases, leaving 7 bases between the germline ends. CDR3 coding DNA: TGTGCCAGCAGCTCGTACGGTGAAAAACTGTTTTTT. This encodes CASSSYGEKLFF.

The V call is TRBV19, the J call TRBJ2-1; D is perhaps TRBD1 (6 bases). V dropped 3 bases and J dropped 6 bases, with 12 bases sitting between them. Germline lookup yields CDR1 LNHDA and CDR2 SQIVND (reference sequence). This CDR3 spans 14 amino acids. CDR3 DNA: TGTGCCAGTAGTATTACGGACAGTTTCAATGAGCAGTTCTTC. It is translated as CASSITDSFNEQFF.

This chain links TRBV19 with TRBJ2-2, with TRBD2 identical over 8 bases. The CDR3 runs to 16 residues. V lost 3 bases and J lost 4; bases outside the gene matches: 7. Per germline, CDR1 LNHDA and CDR2 SQIVND (reference sequence). DNA for the CDR3: TGTGCCAGTAGTATGGGACTAGTGGCCGGCACCGGGGAGCTGTTTTTT. It is translated as CASSMGLVAGTGELFF. The variable domain in full, with the rest retrieved from reference TRBV19 and TRBJ2-2, is DGGITQSPKYLFRKEGQNVTLSCEQNLNHDAMYWYRQDPGQGLRLIYYSQIVNDFQKGDIAEGYSVSREKKESFPLTVTSAQKNPTAFYLCASSMGLVAGTGELFFGEGSRLTVL.

This clone was counted a few times. This chain connects TRBV6-2 or TRBV6-3 to TRBJ2-2, with 8 bases identical to TRBD1. J lost 3 bases, V lost 3 bases, and 3 bases had no gene match. Looked up from germline, CDR1 is MNHEY and CDR2 is SVGEGT. The CDR3 is made up of 15 amino acids. The CDR3 loop reads CASSYQGAHTGELFF. In DNA, the CDR3 is TGTGCCAGCAGTTATCAGGGGGCGCACACCGGGGAGCTGTTTTTT.

CDR3 residues: CASRGGSGRGSYNEQFF. DNA of the CDR3: TGTGCCAGCAGGGGTGGGAGCGGGAGAGGCTCCTACAATGAGCAGTTCTTC. The chain recombines TRBV5-4 with TRBJ2-1, with TRBD2 matching over 8 bases. Germline V CDR1 and CDR2: SGHNT, YYREEE (reference sequence). Trimming took 5 bases from V and 0 from J; bases not matched to a gene: 10. This CDR3 comprises 17 residues. Full variable domain (rest looked up from reference TRBV5-4 and TRBJ2-1): ETGVTQSPTHLIKTRGQQVTLRCSSQSGHNTVSWYQQALGQGPQFIFQYYREEENGRGNFPPRFSGLQFPNYSSELNVNALELDDSALYLCASRGGSGRGSYNEQFFGPGTRLTVL.

There are many counts of this clone. The chain combines TRBV5-8 with TRBJ1-2, with 11 bases identical to TRBD1. V shed 3 bases, J shed 5 bases, and the junction held 3 bases outside the gene matches. Germline V gives CDR1 SGHTS, CDR2 YDEGEE. The length of the CDR3 is 14 residues. The CDR3 reads CASSWTGGKYGYTF. The CDR3 DNA reads as TGTGCCAGCAGCTGGACAGGGGGCAAGTATGGCTACACCTTC.

The V gene is TRBV6-5, the J gene TRBJ1-2; D gene unclear. This CDR3 region has 11 residues. V was clipped by 6 bases and J by 3 bases, with 5 bases between them. Germline V gene sequence: CDR1 MNHEY, CDR2 SVGAGI. DNA for the CDR3: TGTGCCAGCAGGGGAGACTATGGCTACACCTTC. Translated: CASRGDYGYTF.